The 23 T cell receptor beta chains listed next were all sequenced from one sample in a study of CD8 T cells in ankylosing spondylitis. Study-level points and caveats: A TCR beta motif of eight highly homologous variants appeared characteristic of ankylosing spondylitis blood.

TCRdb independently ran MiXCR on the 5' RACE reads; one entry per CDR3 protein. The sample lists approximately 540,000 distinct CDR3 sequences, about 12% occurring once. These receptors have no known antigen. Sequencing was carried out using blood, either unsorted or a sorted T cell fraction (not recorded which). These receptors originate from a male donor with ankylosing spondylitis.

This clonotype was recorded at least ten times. The CDR3 region has the DNA TGTGCCAGCAGCGGTCAAGGGACAGTCCAAGAGACCCAGTACTTC. Translation: CASSGQGTVQETQYF. The chain combines TRBV12-3 or TRBV12-4 with TRBJ2-5, with 7 nucleotides matching TRBD1. The J segment lost 1 base and the V segment lost 6 bases, leaving 8 bases of the junction unmatched. CDR3 length: 15 residues.

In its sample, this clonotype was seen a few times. The CDR3 coding sequence is TGTGCCAGCAGCTTAGAGACAGGGGGGAACACTGAAGCTTTCTTT. As protein: CASSLETGGNTEAFF. The J gene is TRBJ1-1, the V gene TRBV7-9; 9 bases agree with TRBD1. The CDR3 is made up of 15 amino acids. After removal of 1 base from V and 1 base from J, the junction contained 1 base not matched to a gene. Germline loops: CDR1 SEHNR, CDR2 FQNEAQ (reference sequence).

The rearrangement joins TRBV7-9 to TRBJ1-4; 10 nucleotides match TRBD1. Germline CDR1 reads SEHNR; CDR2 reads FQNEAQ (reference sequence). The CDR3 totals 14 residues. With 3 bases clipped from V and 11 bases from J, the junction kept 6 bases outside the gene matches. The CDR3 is CASSFSGTGDKLFF. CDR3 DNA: TGTGCCAGCAGCTTCTCCGGGACAGGGGACAAACTGTTTTTT.

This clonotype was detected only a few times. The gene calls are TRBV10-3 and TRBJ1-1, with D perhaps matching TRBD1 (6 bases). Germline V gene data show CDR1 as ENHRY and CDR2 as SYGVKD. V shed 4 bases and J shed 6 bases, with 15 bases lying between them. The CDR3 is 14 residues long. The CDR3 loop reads CAISGEFRGPEAFF. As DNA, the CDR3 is TGTGCCATCAGTGGCGAGTTCAGGGGTCCTGAAGCTTTCTTT.

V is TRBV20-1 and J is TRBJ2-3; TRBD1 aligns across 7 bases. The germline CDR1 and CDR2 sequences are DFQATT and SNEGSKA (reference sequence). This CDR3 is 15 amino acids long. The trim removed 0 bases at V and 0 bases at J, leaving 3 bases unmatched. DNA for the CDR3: TGCAGTGCTAGAGATCCAGGGGGTAGCACAGATACGCAGTATTTT. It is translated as CSARDPGGSTDTQYF.

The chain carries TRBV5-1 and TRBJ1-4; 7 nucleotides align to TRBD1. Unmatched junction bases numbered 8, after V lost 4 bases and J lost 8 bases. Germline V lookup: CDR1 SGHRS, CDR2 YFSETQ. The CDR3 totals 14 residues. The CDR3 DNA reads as TGCGCCAGCAGCACCGACAGGGTCCAGGAAAAACTGTTTTTT. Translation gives CASSTDRVQEKLFF. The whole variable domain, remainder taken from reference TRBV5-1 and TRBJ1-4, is KAGVTQTPRYLIKTRGQQVTLSCSPISGHRSVSWYQQTPGQGLQFLFEYFSETQRNKGNFPGRFSGRQFSNSRSEMNVSTLELGDSALYLCASSTDRVQEKLFFGSGTQLSVL.

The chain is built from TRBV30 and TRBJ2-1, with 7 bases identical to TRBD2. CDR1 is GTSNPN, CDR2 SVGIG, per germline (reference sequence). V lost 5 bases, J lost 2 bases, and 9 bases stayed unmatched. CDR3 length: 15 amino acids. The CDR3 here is CAWVSAGNTYNEQFF. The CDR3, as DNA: TGTGCCTGGGTCTCAGCGGGAAATACCTACAATGAGCAGTTCTTC.

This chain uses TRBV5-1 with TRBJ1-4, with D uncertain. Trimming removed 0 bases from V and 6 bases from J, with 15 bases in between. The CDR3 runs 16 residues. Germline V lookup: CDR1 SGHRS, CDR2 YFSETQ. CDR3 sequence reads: CASSLGGYRGYEKLFF. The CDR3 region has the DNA TGCGCCAGCAGCTTGGGAGGTTATCGGGGATATGAAAAACTGTTTTTT.

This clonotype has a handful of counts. This chain's CDR3 is CATSTGTSGRDEQFF. DNA of the CDR3: TGTGCCACCAGTACCGGGACTAGCGGGCGGGATGAGCAGTTCTTC. The chain links TRBV24-1 to TRBJ2-1; 12 nucleotides agree with TRBD2. Germline CDR1 and CDR2: KGHDR and SFDVKD. CDR3 length: 15 amino acids. Germline trimming cut 6 bases from V and 8 bases from J; bases unmatched to any gene: 7.

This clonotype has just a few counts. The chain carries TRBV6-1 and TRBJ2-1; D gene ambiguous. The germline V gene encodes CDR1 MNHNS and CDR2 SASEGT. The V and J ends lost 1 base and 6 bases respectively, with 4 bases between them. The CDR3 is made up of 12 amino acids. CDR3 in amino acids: CASSEVRNEQFF. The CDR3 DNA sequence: TGTGCCAGCAGTGAAGTACGCAATGAGCAGTTCTTC.

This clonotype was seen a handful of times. The CDR3 reads CASSLSLAGGSDQETQYF. The DNA of the CDR3 is TGTGCCAGCAGTTTATCCCTAGCGGGAGGTTCCGACCAAGAGACCCAGTACTTC. The chain has TRBV12-3 or TRBV12-4 and TRBJ2-5, with TRBD2 matching 11 bases. J gave up 0 bases and V 2 bases, and 8 bases lay outside the gene matches. The CDR3 covers 18 residues.

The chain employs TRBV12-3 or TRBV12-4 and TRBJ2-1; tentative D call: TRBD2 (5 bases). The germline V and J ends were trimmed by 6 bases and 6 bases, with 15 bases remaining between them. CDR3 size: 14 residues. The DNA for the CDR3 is TGTGCCAGCAGCCAAGCACTGGACTTCAATGAGCAGTTCTTC. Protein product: CASSQALDFNEQFF.

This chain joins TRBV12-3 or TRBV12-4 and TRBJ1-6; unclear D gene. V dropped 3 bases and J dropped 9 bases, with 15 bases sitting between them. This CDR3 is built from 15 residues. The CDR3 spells CASSLRVLMGSPLHF. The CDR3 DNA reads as TGTGCCAGCAGTTTGAGGGTGTTGATGGGTTCACCCCTCCACTTT.

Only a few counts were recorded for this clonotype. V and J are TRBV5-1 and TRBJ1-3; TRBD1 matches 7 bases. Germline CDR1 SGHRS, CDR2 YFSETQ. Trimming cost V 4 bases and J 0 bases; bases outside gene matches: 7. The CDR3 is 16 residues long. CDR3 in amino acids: CASSQGQLSSGNTIYF. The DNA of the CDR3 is TGCGCCAGCAGCCAGGGACAGTTGAGCTCTGGAAACACCATATATTTT.

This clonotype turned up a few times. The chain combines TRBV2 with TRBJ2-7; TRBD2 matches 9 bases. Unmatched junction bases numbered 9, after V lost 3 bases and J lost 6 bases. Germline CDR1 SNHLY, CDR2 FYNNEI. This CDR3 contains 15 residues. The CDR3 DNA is TGTGCCAGCAGTGAGGTTGGGACTAGCTTCGGCGAGCAGTACTTC. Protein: CASSEVGTSFGEQYF.

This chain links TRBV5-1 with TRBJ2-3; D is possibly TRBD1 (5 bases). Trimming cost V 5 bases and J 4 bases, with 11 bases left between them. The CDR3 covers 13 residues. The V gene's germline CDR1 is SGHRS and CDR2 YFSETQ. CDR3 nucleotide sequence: TGCGCCAGCAGTTCCGACAGTTCAGATACGCAGTATTTT. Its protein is CASSSDSSDTQYF.

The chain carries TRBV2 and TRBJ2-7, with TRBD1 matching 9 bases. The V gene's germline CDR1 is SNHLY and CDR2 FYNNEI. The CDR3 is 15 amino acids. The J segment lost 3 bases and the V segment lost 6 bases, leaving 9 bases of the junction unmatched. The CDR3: CASSENPGQGYEQYF. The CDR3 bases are TGTGCCAGCAGCGAAAATCCGGGACAGGGCTACGAGCAGTACTTC.

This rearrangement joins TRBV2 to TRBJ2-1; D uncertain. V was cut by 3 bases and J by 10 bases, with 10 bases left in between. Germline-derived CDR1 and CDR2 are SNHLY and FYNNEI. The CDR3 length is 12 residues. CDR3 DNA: TGTGCCAGCAGTGAGATCTACGGGGAGCAGTTCTTC. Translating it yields CASSEIYGEQFF.

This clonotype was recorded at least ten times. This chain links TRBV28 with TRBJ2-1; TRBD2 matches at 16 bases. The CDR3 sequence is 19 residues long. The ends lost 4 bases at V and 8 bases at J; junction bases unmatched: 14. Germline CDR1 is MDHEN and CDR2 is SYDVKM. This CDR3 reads CASSSRPGLAGGRRDEQFF. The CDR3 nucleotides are TGTGCCAGCAGTTCGCGACCGGGACTAGCGGGAGGGCGGAGGGATGAGCAGTTCTTC.

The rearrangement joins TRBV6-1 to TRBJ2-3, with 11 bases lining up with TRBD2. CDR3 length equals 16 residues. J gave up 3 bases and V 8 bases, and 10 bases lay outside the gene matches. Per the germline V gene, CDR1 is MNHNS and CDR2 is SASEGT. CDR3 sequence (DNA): TGTGCCAGCTCCGAAGGCGTAGCGGGAGGGACAGATACGCAGTATTTT. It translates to CASSEGVAGGTDTQYF.

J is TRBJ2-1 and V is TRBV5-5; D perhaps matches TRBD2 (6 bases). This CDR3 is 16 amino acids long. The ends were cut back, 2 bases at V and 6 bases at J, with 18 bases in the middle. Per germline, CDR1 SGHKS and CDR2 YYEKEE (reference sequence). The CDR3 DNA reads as TGTGCCAGCAGCTTCCGCGGGGTGGGGGAAGGCAATGAGCAGTTCTTC. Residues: CASSFRGVGEGNEQFF.

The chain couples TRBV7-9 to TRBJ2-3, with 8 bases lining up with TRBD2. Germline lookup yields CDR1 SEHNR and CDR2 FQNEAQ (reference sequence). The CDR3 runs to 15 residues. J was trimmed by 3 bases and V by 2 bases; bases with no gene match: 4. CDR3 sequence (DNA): TGTGCCAGCAGCTTACCGGGAGGGAGGACAGATACGCAGTATTTT. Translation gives CASSLPGGRTDTQYF.

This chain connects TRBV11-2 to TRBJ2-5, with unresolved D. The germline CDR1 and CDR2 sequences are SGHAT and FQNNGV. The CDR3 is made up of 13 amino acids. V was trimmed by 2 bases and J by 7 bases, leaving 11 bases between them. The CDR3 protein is CASSLLGVTTQYF. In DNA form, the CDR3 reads TGTGCCAGCAGCTTACTGGGCGTTACGACCCAGTACTTC.